This T cell receptor (beta chain) was retrieved from a study of T-cell reconstitution after alpha-beta-depleted transplantation in children. This clonotype was counted many times. The library targeted TCRbeta and was prepared with unique molecular identifiers. TCRdb fed the PCR reads into MiXCR, producing one record per CDR3 protein. Among around 670,000 distinct CDR3 sequences listed, around 12% were seen once. V lost 0 bases to trimming and J lost 7 bases; unmatched junction nucleotides: 7. The CDR3 is 16 residues long. Per the germline V gene, CDR1 is SNHLY and CDR2 is FYNNEI. Sequenced here: PBMCs, sampled before TCRalphabeta/CD19-depleted stem cell transplant. The V gene is TRBV2, the J gene TRBJ2-1; 9 nucleotides agree with TRBD2. This receptor was taken from a girl aged 2-10 years with congenital amegakaryocytic thrombocytopenia, due to receive a stem cell transplant. In DNA form, the CDR3 reads TGTGCCAGCAGTGAAGCGAGGCTAGCGGGAAGGAATGAGCAGTTCTTC. Its translation: CASSEARLAGRNEQFF.